This T cell receptor beta chain derives from a study of Graves' ophthalmopathy and Graves' hyperthyroidism (dated by TCRdb to 2017 to 2018). Looking at the study overall: Peripheral blood samples were taken at the time of initial diagnosis, before any treatment was given. Following sample collection, hyperthyroidism patients were given methimazole at a starting dose of 30 mg daily, and ophthalmopathy patients were given high-dose intravenous methylprednisolone. To tell Graves' ophthalmopathy apart from Graves' hyperthyroidism, and to predict which patients would progress to ophthalmopathy, the study relied on TCR beta repertoire signatures. To explore V-J signatures that distinguish ophthalmopathy from hyperthyroidism, a discovery set of 90 to 100 patients was enrolled, made up of some 41 with ophthalmopathy and around 60 with stable hyperthyroidism. The independent validation cohort included under 20 hyperthyroidism patients plus 17 patients who later progressed from hyperthyroidism to ophthalmopathy. In total, 135 blood samples were TCR-sequenced: 40 to 45 ophthalmopathy, around 75 hyperthyroidism and some 17 hyperthyroidism-to-ophthalmopathy patients. In roughly 6 hyperthyroidism patients, T-cell repertoires of thyroid tissue and blood were compared. General conclusions and limits of the study: Sample size was not predetermined statistically, and investigators were not blinded to group allocation. In validation, the model predicted ophthalmopathy progression with roughly 68% sensitivity and less than 80% specificity; some twelve predicted patients were CT-confirmed with GO in a median of approximately 6.5 months. In cross-validation, the 13-signature model distinguished ophthalmopathy from stable hyperthyroidism with 85% to 90% sensitivity and about 84% specificity, and in the test set the corresponding values were roughly 78% and 74%. Among expanded thyroid clonotypes with frequency above 0.001, most also showed up in blood, which suggests that blood repertoires may reflect the thyroid immune response.

For this clonotype: There is no known antigen for this receptor. The record has no base qualities; no much larger clone is one base away.

For repertoire sequencing, the TCR beta CDR3 regions were amplified from RNA transcripts. The first round was an RT-PCR using HTBI primers with the Qiagen OneStep RT-PCR kit, and this first round was followed by a second-round multiplex PCR, then size selection and purification. The libraries underwent paired-end sequencing with 100 bp reads on an Illumina HiSeq2000. The study's processing was this. SOAPnuke was used for read processing, and reads with adapters, uncalled bases, a mean Phred below 15, or no exact constant-primer or identifier match were discarded. COPE v1.2.5 was used to merge the high-quality paired reads. Each unique nucleotide sequence was treated as a clonotype, and MiTCR v1.1 was used to align the clonotypes to the IMGT TRB V, D and J references. The analysis was limited to V-J combinations with a frequency above 0.0001, which together covered 99.2% of repertoires. For each V-J combination, a TCR clonal expansion and chaos score was defined as the ratio of F50 clonal expansion to chaos observed in the TCRdist matrix. Welch's t-statistics and random forest were used to reduce the features to some 13 V-J combinations, which were then used as input to a naive Bayes classifier. Thyroid-blood repertoire similarity was quantified with the Morisita-Horn index. TCRdb itself trimmed the public reads at Q25 with fastp, ran MiXCR and retained productive beta chains. Entries are consolidated by CDR3 protein sequence, retaining the most common genes and DNA. The V and J calls were determined by TCRdb, not by the authors. This sample lists 600,000 to 700,000 distinct CDR3 sequences; 35% to 50% were detected once. 3% to 3.5% of the sample is in the top ten clones.

Including cysteine and phenylalanine, the CDR3 has 19 amino acids. The kept DNA is CDR3 alone, 57 bases in frame from the first base. The germline V gene provides CDR1 MNHNS and CDR2 SASEGT. V is trimmed back by 6 bases and J by 0 bases, and the junction contains 17 bases that no gene match accounts for. The ophthalmopathy patients had moderately to severely active disease, with a Clinical Activity Score of 3 or higher, a NOSPECS grade of 4 or higher, and a disease duration of less than 3 months. Patients with other autoimmune diseases, uncontrolled infections, pregnancy or lactation were excluded. Diagnosis was based on clinical symptoms, serum thyroxine, TRAb, thyroid ultrasound and orbital computed tomography. PBMCs were isolated from 10 ml of fresh peripheral blood by Ficoll-Paque density gradient centrifugation. Total RNA was extracted using Trizol reagent, and RNA quality was checked on an Agilent 2100 Bioanalyzer.

This sequence was found in an adult man with Graves' ophthalmopathy. The sequencing input was peripheral blood. The V and J segments used are TRBV6-1 and TRBJ1-5, with 7 bases matching TRBD1. The sequenced DNA: TGTGCCAGCAGATCGTGGGACAGAGTCGACCTTGTTAGCAATCAGCCCCAGCATTTT. It translates to CASRSWDRVDLVSNQPQHF.